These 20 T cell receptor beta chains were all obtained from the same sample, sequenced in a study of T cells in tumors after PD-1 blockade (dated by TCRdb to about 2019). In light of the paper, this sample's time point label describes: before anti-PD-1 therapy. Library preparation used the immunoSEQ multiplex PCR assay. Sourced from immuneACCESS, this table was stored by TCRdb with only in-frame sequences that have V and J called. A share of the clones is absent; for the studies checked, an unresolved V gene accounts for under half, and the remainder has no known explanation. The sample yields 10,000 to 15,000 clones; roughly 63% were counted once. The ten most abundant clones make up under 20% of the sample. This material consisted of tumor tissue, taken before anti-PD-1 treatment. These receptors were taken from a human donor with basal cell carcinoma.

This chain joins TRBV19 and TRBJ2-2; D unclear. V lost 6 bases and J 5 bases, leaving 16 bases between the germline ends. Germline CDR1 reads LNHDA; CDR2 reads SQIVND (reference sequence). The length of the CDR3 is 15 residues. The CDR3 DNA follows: TGTGCCAGTAGGTCCCTTCCGAGTCTAACCGGGGAGCTGTTTTTT. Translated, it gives CASRSLPSLTGELFF.

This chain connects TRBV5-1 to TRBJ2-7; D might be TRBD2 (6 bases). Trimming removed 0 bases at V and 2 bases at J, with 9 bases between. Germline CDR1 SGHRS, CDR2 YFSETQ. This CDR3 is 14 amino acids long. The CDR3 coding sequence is TGCGCCAGCAGCTTGGGACTAGGTCCCTACGAGCAGTACTTC. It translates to CASSLGLGPYEQYF. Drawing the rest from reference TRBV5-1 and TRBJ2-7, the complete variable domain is KAGVTQTPRYLIKTRGQQVTLSCSPISGHRSVSWYQQTPGQGLQFLFEYFSETQRNKGNFPGRFSGRQFSNSRSEMNVSTLELGDSALYLCASSLGLGPYEQYFGPGTRLTVT.

The CDR3 sequence: CASSPYLAGTEAFF. In nucleotides, the CDR3 is TGTGCCAGCAGTCCATACCTGGCAGGCACTGAAGCTTTCTTT. The gene calls are TRBV28 and TRBJ1-1; D is unresolved. The CDR3 sequence is 14 residues long. Germline CDR1 is MDHEN and CDR2 is SYDVKM. The V end lost 5 bases, the J end lost 4 bases, and 14 bases lay between the germline ends.

The CDR3: CASSLDRNQPQHF. The CDR3 region has the DNA TGTGCCAGCAGCTTAGATCGTAACCAGCCCCAGCATTTT. This chain joins TRBV11-3 and TRBJ1-5; no firm D call. Germline-derived CDR1 and CDR2 are SGHNT and YENEEA. V lost 0 bases to trimming and J lost 7 bases, with 7 bases between them. The CDR3 covers 13 residues.

The CDR3 loop is CASSPPGGRSDQAFF. In DNA form, the CDR3 reads TGTGCCAGCTCACCCCCAGGAGGGAGGTCCGACCAAGCTTTCTTT. The chain recombines TRBV18 with TRBJ1-1; D unresolved. The V end was cut by 3 bases, the J end by 9 bases, with 20 bases between. The germline V gene has CDR1 KGHSH and CDR2 LQKENI. This CDR3 has 15 residues.

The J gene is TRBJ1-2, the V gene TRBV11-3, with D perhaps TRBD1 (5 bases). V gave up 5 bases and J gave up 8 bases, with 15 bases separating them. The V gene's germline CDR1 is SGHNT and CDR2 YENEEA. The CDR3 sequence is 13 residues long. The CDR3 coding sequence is TGTGCCAGCAGCACCGGGACCCCCGCGGGCTACACCTTC. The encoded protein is CASSTGTPAGYTF.

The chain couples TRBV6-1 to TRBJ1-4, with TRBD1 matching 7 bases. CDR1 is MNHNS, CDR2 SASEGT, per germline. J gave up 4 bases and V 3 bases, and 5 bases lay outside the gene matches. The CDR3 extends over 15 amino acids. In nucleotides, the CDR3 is TGTGCCAGCAGTGACCCAGGGGGGGGTAATGAAAAACTGTTTTTT. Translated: CASSDPGGGNEKLFF.

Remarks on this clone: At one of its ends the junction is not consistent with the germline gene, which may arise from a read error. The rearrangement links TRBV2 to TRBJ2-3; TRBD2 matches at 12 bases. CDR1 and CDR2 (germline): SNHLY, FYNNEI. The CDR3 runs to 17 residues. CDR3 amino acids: CAGRGRLAGGSTDTQYF. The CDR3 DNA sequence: TGTGCCGGCAGGGGGCGCCTAGCGGGAGGGAGCACAGATACGCAGTATTTT.

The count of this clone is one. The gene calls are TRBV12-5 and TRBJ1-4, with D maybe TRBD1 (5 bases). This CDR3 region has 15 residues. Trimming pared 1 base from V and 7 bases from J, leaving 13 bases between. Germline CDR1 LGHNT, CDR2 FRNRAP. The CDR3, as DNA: TGTGCTAGTGGTTTGGGGGCCACAGGTGGTGAAAAACTGTTTTTT. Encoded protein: CASGLGATGGEKLFF.

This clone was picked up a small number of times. This CDR3 reads CASSPGGLAGGYYEQYF. DNA for the CDR3: TGTGCCAGCAGCCCCGGGGGGCTAGCGGGAGGGTATTACGAGCAGTACTTC. The chain has TRBV7-2 and TRBJ2-7; 12 bases fit TRBD2. Germline CDR1 is SGHTA and CDR2 is FQGNSA. There are 17 residues in the CDR3. The V and J ends lost 5 bases and 4 bases, in that order; junction bases with no gene match: 12.

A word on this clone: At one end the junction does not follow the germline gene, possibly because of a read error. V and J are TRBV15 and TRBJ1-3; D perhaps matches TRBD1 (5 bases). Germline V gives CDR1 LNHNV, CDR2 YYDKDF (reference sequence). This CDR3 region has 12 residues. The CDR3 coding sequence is TGTGCCACCAGCAGAGGTGAACAGGTTGCGCATTTT. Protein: CATSRGEQVAHF.

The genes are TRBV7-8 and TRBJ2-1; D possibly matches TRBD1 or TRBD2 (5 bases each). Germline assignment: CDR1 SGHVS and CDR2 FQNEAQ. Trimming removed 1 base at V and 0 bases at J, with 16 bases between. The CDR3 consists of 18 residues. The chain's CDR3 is CASSLVGRGRSSYNEQFF. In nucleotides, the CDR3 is TGTGCCAGCAGCTTAGTGGGTCGGGGACGGAGCTCCTACAATGAGCAGTTCTTC.

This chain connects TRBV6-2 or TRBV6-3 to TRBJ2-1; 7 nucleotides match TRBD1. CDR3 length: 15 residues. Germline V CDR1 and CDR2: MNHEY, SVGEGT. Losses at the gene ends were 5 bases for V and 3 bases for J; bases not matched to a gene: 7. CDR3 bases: TGTGCCAGCAGTAGAGAGGGGGCTAGCTACAATGAGCAGTTCTTC. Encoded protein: CASSREGASYNEQFF.

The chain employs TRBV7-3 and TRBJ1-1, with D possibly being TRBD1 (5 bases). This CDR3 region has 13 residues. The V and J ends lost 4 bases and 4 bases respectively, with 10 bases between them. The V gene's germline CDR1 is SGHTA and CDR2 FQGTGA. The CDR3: CASSSGVGTEAFF. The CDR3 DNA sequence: TGTGCCAGCAGCTCGGGGGTAGGCACTGAAGCTTTCTTT.

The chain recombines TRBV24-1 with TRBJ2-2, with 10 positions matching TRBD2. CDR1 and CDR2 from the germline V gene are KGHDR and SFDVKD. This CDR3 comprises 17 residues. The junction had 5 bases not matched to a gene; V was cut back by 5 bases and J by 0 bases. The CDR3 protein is CATSGISGRSNTGELFF. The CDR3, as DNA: TGTGCCACCAGTGGGATTAGCGGGAGGTCGAACACCGGGGAGCTGTTTTTT.

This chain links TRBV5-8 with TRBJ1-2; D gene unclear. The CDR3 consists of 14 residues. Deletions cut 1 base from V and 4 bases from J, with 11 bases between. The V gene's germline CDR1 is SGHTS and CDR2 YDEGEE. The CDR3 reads CASSLKHPGYGYTF. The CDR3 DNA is TGTGCCAGCAGCTTGAAACACCCTGGCTATGGCTACACCTTC.

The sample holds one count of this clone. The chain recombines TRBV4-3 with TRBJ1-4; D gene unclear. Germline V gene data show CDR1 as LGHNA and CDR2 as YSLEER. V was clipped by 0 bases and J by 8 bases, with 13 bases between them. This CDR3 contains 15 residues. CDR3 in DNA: TGCGCCAGCAGCCAAGATCAACAGAGGAAGGAAAAACTGTTTTTT. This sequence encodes CASSQDQQRKEKLFF.

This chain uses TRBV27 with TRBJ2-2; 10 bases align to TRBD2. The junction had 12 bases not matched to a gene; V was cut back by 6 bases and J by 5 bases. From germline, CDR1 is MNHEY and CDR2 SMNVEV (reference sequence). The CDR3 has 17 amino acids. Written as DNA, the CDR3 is TGTGCCAGCAGCCGTCTCGCTAGCGGGAGAAGGACCGGGGAGCTGTTTTTT. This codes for CASSRLASGRRTGELFF.

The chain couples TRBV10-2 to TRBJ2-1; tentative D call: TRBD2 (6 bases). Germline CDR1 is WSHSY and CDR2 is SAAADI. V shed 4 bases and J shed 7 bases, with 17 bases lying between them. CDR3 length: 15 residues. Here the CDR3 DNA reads TGCGCCAGCAGTGGGGGGACTCGGCGCGGGAATGAGCAGTTCTTC. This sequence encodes CASSGGTRRGNEQFF.

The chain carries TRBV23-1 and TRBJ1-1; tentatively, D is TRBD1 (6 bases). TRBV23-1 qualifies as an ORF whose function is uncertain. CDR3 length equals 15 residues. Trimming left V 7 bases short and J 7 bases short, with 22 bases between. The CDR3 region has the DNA TGCGCCAGCATTACATACAGGGATCGACATAATGAAGCTTTCTTT. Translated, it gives CASITYRDRHNEAFF.